This TCR beta chain is drawn from a study of response to subunit inactivated influenza vaccine. TCRdb used MiXCR to reprocess the RT-PCR reads, holding one entry per CDR3 protein. Counted here are around 180,000 distinct CDR3 sequences, around 9% occurring once; the ten biggest clones make up roughly a tenth. CDR1 and CDR2 from the germline V gene are LGHDT and YNNKEL (reference sequence). The CDR3 runs to 15 residues. The V and J ends lost 1 base and 4 bases respectively, with 10 bases between them. Study-wide results and caveats: Authors proposed each seasonal influenza vaccination draws in few new T cells.

This clonotype was found a few times. Its specificity is not known. The specimen comprised non-naive T cells sorted from PBMCs, sampled on the day of vaccination. The clonotype comes from a middle-aged man who received an inactivated influenza vaccine. The chain is built from TRBV3-1 and TRBJ2-2; D possibly corresponds to TRBD1 (6 bases). The CDR3 DNA follows: TGTGCCAGCAGCCAAGGTACAGGGATCACCGGGGAGCTGTTTTTT. It codes for CASSQGTGITGELFF.